The rows below give T cell receptor beta chains drawn from one sample of a study of cytomegalovirus exposure and HLA in healthy donors. The protocol was immunoSEQ multiplex PCR, while the TCRdb copy is restricted to in-frame clones and leaves out a portion. The sample has some 110,000 clones; approximately 77% are singletons. The sequencing input was PBMCs. Every receptor here comes from a man in his fifties in good health and CMV-seropositive. Both conserved end residues are part of each CDR3. Fields, in order: J gene, V gene, D gene, clone size, CDR3 length, CDR3 DNA, CDR3 protein. D genes are given only for firm matches. Expanded clones get a size class; other rows say once, few or many, or leave the size out.

TRBJ2-7 TRBV15 . . 14 TGTGCCACCAGCACAAACGGGGGAAACTACGAGCAGTACTTC CATSTNGGNYEQYF
TRBJ1-2 TRBV7-2 . once 13 TGTGCCAGCAGCTTAGTGTGGGAGGGGGGCTACACCTTC CASSLVWEGGYTF
TRBJ2-7 TRBV6-6 . . 12 TGTGCCAGCAGCCGGAGGGGGGGCGAGCAGTACTTC CASSRRGGEQYF
TRBJ2-5 TRBV2 TRBD1 . 14 TGTGCCAGCAAGGGTAGACAGGGCCAAGAGACCCAGTACTTC CASKGRQGQETQYF
TRBJ2-3 TRBV5-1 . . 14 TGCGCCAGCACCCTGGGGGGTCTCCAAGATACGCAGTATTTT CASTLGGLQDTQYF
TRBJ1-2 TRBV30 . . 15 TGTGCCTGGAGTGTTTGGGGAGGGTCTAACTATGGCTACACCTTC CAWSVWGGSNYGYTF
TRBJ2-7 TRBV5-1 TRBD2 . 15 TGCGCCAGCAGCCCCCAAGGAGCGGGGGGAAACGAGCAGTACTTC CASSPQGAGGNEQYF
TRBJ2-7 TRBV4-1 . . 16 TGCGCCACCGCGGGACAGCCGCACCTACCGTCTAGTGAGCAGTACTTC CATAGQPHLPSSEQYF
TRBJ1-2 TRBV28 . . 13 TGTGCCAGCAGTTACAGGGTCCGCTATGGCTACACCTTC CASSYRVRYGYTF
TRBJ2-5 TRBV7-9 . . 15 TGTGCCAGCAGCTTAGACAGGGACGTCGTAGAGACCCAGTACTTC CASSLDRDVVETQYF
TRBJ1-6 TRBV4-1 TRBD1 . 18 TGCGCCAGCAGCCAGGGCAGACCCCGGGACAGGACAACTTCACCCCTCCACTTT CASSQGRPRDRTTSPLHF
TRBJ1-5 TRBV7-9 TRBD1 few 13 TGTGCCAGCAGCTTCGGGACAGCACAGCCCCAGCATTTT CASSFGTAQPQHF
TRBJ2-2 TRBV6-1 . few 13 TGTGCCAGCGGGGCAGGGCAAACCGGGGAGCTGTTTTTT CASGAGQTGELFF
TRBJ2-3 TRBV28 . . 17 TGTGCCAGCAGCCTAAGTACAGGGAGAAGAGATTTAGATACGCAGTATTTT CASSLSTGRRDLDTQYF
TRBJ2-7 TRBV10-3 TRBD2 . 15 TGTGCCATCAGTGAGTCGGCTAGCGGGAGGGGTGAGCAGTACTTC CAISESASGRGEQYF
TRBJ2-7 TRBV25-1 . . 13 TGTGCCAGCAACCGAGGCAGGGCCTACGAGCAGTACTTC CASNRGRAYEQYF
TRBJ1-2 TRBV9 . . 14 TGTGCCAGCAGCGATGACACCGCGGGGTATGGCTACACCTTC CASSDDTAGYGYTF
TRBJ1-5 TRBV5-5 . . 14 TGTGCCAGCAGCCCGACAGATAGCAATCAGCCCCAGCATTTT CASSPTDSNQPQHF
TRBJ1-2 TRBV19 . . 14 TGTGCCAGTAGTATGGGAGGCCAGTTCTATGGCTACACCTTC CASSMGGQFYGYTF
TRBJ2-1 TRBV11-3 TRBD2 . 16 TGTGCCAGCAGCTTAGGTGAGACTAGCGGTTACAATGAGCAGTTCTTC CASSLGETSGYNEQFF
TRBJ2-7 TRBV6-1 . once 15 TGTGCCAGCAACTTAGAAAGGGGGAATATCTACGAGCAGTACTTC CASNLERGNIYEQYF
TRBJ1-5 TRBV2 . . 12 TGTGCCAGCAGTGATCCAGGGGAGCCCCAGCATTTT CASSDPGEPQHF
TRBJ2-1 TRBV6-5 TRBD1 . 14 TGTGCCAGCAGTTACAGGGGACAGCTCAATGAGCAGTTCTTC CASSYRGQLNEQFF
TRBJ2-2 TRBV5-1 . . 16 TGCGCCAGCAGCAAGCCGGGACAAGAGAACACCGGGGAGCTGTTTTTT CASSKPGQENTGELFF
TRBJ2-2 TRBV29-1 . . 13 TGCAGCGTTGCCCTCTTGAACACCGGGGAGCTGTTTTTT CSVALLNTGELFF
TRBJ2-2 TRBV5-1 . . 14 TGCGCCAGCAGCTCCGACTCAAACACCGGGGAGCTGTTTTTT CASSSDSNTGELFF
TRBJ1-5 TRBV2 . . 15 TGTGCCAGCAGTGTCGAGGCAGGGTACAATCAGCCCCAGCATTTT CASSVEAGYNQPQHF
TRBJ2-7 TRBV10-1 TRBD1 . 14 TGCGCCAGCAGTACCGGGACAGGTACCTACGAGCAGTACTTC CASSTGTGTYEQYF
TRBJ2-1 TRBV11-2 TRBD2 . 16 TGTGCCAGCAGCCCCAGGGGAGCGGGAGTCTACAATGAGCAGTTCTTC CASSPRGAGVYNEQFF
TRBJ1-6 TRBV15 TRBD1 . 15 TGTGCCACCGCGACAGGGGTTGGCTATAATTCACCCCTCCACTTT CATATGVGYNSPLHF
TRBJ2-7 TRBV10-3 . . 14 TGTGCCACGATCACTAATACCGGGGCCTACGAGCAGTACTTC CATITNTGAYEQYF
TRBJ2-7 TRBV4-3 TRBD2 . 15 TGCGCCAGCAGCCAAGCGGGGGGGGCGTCCTACGAGCAGTACTTC CASSQAGGASYEQYF